Presented here are 8 T cell receptor beta chains from one specimen sequenced in a study of graft-versus-host responses after intestinal transplantation. Intraepithelial plus lamina propria lymphocytes were released by processing graft tissue. TCRdb's copy holds only in-frame clones and misses some; the assay was immunoSEQ multiplex PCR. The sample includes roughly 2,000 clones, around 86% of them seen just once. Material: ileum tissue, obtained 55 to 60 days after intestinal transplant. These receptors were collected from a human patient who received an intestinal transplant, so some T cells may come from the graft donor.

The chain joins TRBV28 to TRBJ1-2; no reliable D call. Per germline, CDR1 MDHEN and CDR2 SYDVKM. The CDR3 has 13 residues. Trimming took off 8 bases at V and 8 bases at J, with 18 bases between the two ends. This chain's CDR3 is CASGSVRVGGYTF. In DNA form, the CDR3 reads TGTGCCAGCGGGAGCGTTAGGGTAGGGGGCTACACCTTC.

The chain recombines TRBV6-5 with TRBJ2-2; D is uncertain. This CDR3 contains 14 residues. Trimming removed 5 bases at V and 8 bases at J, with 15 bases between. CDR1 is MNHEY, CDR2 SVGAGI, per germline. The CDR3 DNA reads as TGTGCCAGCAGTCTCGGTCTTCTCGGGGGGGAGCTGTTTTTT. Translating gives CASSLGLLGGELFF.

The J gene is TRBJ1-1, the V gene TRBV6-5; D call uncertain. Per the germline V gene, CDR1 is MNHEY and CDR2 is SVGAGI. Trimming left V 5 bases short and J 7 bases short, with 8 bases between. CDR3 size: 11 residues. The CDR3 DNA follows: TGTGCCAGCAGTGAGGACCGTGAAGCTTTCTTT. Residues: CASSEDREAFF.

This chain uses TRBV6-5 with TRBJ2-5; the match to TRBD2 covers 8 bases. The ends lost 2 bases at V and 11 bases at J; junction bases unmatched: 13. The germline gives CDR1 MNHEY, CDR2 SVGAGI. This CDR3 contains 15 residues. CDR3 loop: CASSYGLAGTSPQYF. In nucleotides, the CDR3 is TGTGCCAGCAGTTACGGCCTAGCGGGTACCTCACCACAGTACTTC.

V usage is TRBV10-3 and J usage is TRBJ2-3; D unclear. V was cut by 3 bases and J by 0 bases, with 7 bases left in between. The CDR3 runs 14 residues. Germline V gene sequence: CDR1 ENHRY, CDR2 SYGVKD. The CDR3 protein is CAISDRESTDTQYF. CDR3 DNA sequence: TGTGCCATCAGTGACAGAGAAAGCACAGATACGCAGTATTTT.

The genes are TRBV20-1 and TRBJ1-4; D call uncertain. The CDR3 consists of 11 residues. Trimming took 7 bases from V and 16 from J, leaving 19 bases between them. Germline CDR1 and CDR2: DFQATT and SNEGSKA (reference sequence). The CDR3 DNA is TGCAGTGTACCGAAGGGCACGAATGAGTTTTTT. Amino acids: CSVPKGTNEFF.

V is TRBV14 and J is TRBJ1-6, with TRBD1 as a possible D gene (6 bases). Germline CDR1 SGHDN, CDR2 FVKESK. V lost 1 base and J 7 bases, leaving 11 bases between the germline ends. The CDR3 totals 15 residues. CDR3 DNA: TGTGCCAGCAGCCAAGCCAGGGGAGGCAATTCACCCCTCCACTTT. Translation gives CASSQARGGNSPLHF.

The V gene is TRBV4-2, the J gene TRBJ2-7; 10 nucleotides match TRBD2. The CDR3 is made up of 16 amino acids. J was trimmed by 3 bases and V by 4 bases; bases with no gene match: 9. Germline V gene sequence: CDR1 LGHNA, CDR2 YNFKEQ. Here the CDR3 DNA reads TGTGCCAGCAGCCCGAAGGGGGCTAGCGGGAGCTACGAGCAGTACTTC. The encoded protein is CASSPKGASGSYEQYF.